These 2 T cell receptor beta chains were sequenced from one sample in a study of molecular identifiers for immune sequencing clone quantification. TCRdb itself ran the PCR reads through MiXCR, one entry per CDR3 protein. The sample includes roughly 300,000 distinct CDR3 sequences, roughly 24% seen only once; the top ten take roughly 0.7%. The specimen sequenced was naive CD8+ T cells from blood, with Jurkat cell RNA spiked in. Subset given: FACS-sorted CD8+CD4-CCR7+CD45RA+ naive T cells. Source of these receptors: a human donor in good health. Some libraries in this study had Jurkat cell RNA spiked in.

The chain combines TRBV6-2 or TRBV6-3 with TRBJ2-5; D call uncertain. Trimming stripped 0 bases from V and 2 bases from J, with 10 bases between. The germline gives CDR1 MNHEY, CDR2 SVGEGT. This CDR3 contains 15 residues. CDR3 sequence: CASSYSWANQETQYF. The CDR3 coding sequence is TGTGCCAGCAGTTACTCTTGGGCAAATCAAGAGACCCAGTACTTC.

Points on this clonotype: A much larger clone sits a single nucleotide away, making a read error possible. V is TRBV5-1 and J is TRBJ2-3, with D perhaps TRBD1 (5 bases). The CDR3 contains 17 residues. Germline V gene sequence: CDR1 SGHRS, CDR2 YFSETQ. The CDR3 region is CASSQSGGSFLTGTQYF. The CDR3, as DNA: TGCGCCAGCAGCCAGAGTGGTGGATCCTTCCTAACAGGTACGCAGTATTTT. The whole variable domain, remainder taken from reference TRBV5-1 and TRBJ2-3, is KAGVTQTPRYLIKTRGQQVTLSCSPISGHRSVSWYQQTPGQGLQFLFEYFSETQRNKGNFPGRFSGRQFSNSRSEMNVSTLELGDSALYLCASSQSGGSFLTGTQYFGPGTRLTVL.